One TCR beta chain is described in this entry. Its matching antigen is unknown. V shed 2 bases and J shed 1 base, with 14 bases lying between them. There are 16 residues in the CDR3. The V gene's germline CDR1 is MNHNS and CDR2 SASEGT. This sample is drawn from a study of cytomegalovirus exposure and HLA in healthy donors. Points from the study as a whole: HLA alleles showed associations with 16,951 TCR beta sequences in a later analysis, at a 0.05 false discovery rate. Most of the CMV-associated TCR beta chains (in a later analysis) appeared to be HLA-restricted. Fewer N-insertions than the roughly 630-donor mean were reportedly shown by an Asian-associated ancestry cluster in a later analysis.

Researchers ran the PCR with 60 Vbeta and 13 Jbeta primers. The data were produced by immunoSEQ multiplex PCR, yet TCRdb's version contains in-frame clones alone and is incomplete. Among approximately 72,000 clones listed, about 78% were seen once. The clonotype originates from a male donor in good health and CMV-seropositive. Source material: PBMCs. This chain joins TRBV6-1 and TRBJ2-5; D is perhaps TRBD2 (5 bases). The CDR3 sequence is CASSEPNLAIQETQYF. The CDR3 nucleotides are TGTGCCAGCAGTGAACCCAACCTAGCTATCCAAGAGACCCAGTACTTC.